One sample yielded the 30 T cell receptor beta chains listed below, sequenced in a study of PD-1 blockade in classical Hodgkin lymphoma. Autologous stem cell transplantation was followed by relapse in every patient, and brentuximab vedotin exposure varied. Using immunoSEQ multiplex PCR, the repertoire was profiled, and TCRdb retains in-frame clones only, with some absent. The table records about 150,000 clones, around four fifths of them present only once. The sequences come from peripheral blood mononuclear cells (PBMCs), collected before the second cycle of nivolumab. The origin of the receptors is a human donor with classical Hodgkin lymphoma.

In this sample, this clone turned up a few times. This chain links TRBV19 with TRBJ2-5, with 13 bases fitting TRBD2. The ends lost 4 bases at V and 5 bases at J; junction bases unmatched: 7. Germline assignment: CDR1 LNHDA and CDR2 SQIVND (reference sequence). The CDR3 spans 16 residues. The CDR3 nucleotides read TGTGCCAGTAGTAGACTAGCGGGAGGTGTCCGGGAGACCCAGTACTTC. This gives the protein CASSRLAGGVRETQYF.

In this sample, this clone turned up once. This sequence joins TRBV27 and TRBJ2-7; D gene uncertain. V was cut by 3 bases and J by 4 bases, with 4 bases left in between. Germline V CDR1 and CDR2: MNHEY, SMNVEV (reference sequence). The CDR3 spans 11 residues. For the CDR3, the DNA is TGTGCCAGCAGTTTCGTGTACGAGCAGTACTTC. Translating it yields CASSFVYEQYF.

V usage is TRBV25-1 and J usage is TRBJ1-4; D may be TRBD1 (5 bases). The CDR3 sequence is 16 residues long. CDR1 is MGHDK and CDR2 is SYGVNS in the germline V gene. V gave up 5 bases and J gave up 0 bases, with 13 bases separating them. In DNA, the CDR3 is TGTGCCAGCAGTCCCGGGACGCAAGCAACTAATGAAAAACTGTTTTTT. This gives the protein CASSPGTQATNEKLFF.

This clone was observed a handful of times. This chain connects TRBV27 to TRBJ1-4; 8 nucleotides agree with TRBD1. The CDR3 covers 13 residues. CDR1 MNHEY and CDR2 SMNVEV come from the germline V gene (reference sequence). J was trimmed by 4 bases and V by 6 bases; bases with no gene match: 1. CDR3 in DNA: TGTGCCAGCAGCGACAGGGGTAATGAAAAACTGTTTTTT. Residues: CASSDRGNEKLFF.

Only a few counts were recorded for this clone. Other DNA sequences in the same sample also yield this CDR3. The gene calls are TRBV6-5 and TRBJ1-5; no clear D. V was pared by 0 bases and J by 4 bases, with 4 bases between. Germline V lookup: CDR1 MNHEY, CDR2 SVGAGI. The CDR3 extends over 13 amino acids. CDR3 DNA: TGTGCCAGCAGTTACTCACGGAATCAGCCCCAGCATTTT. Residues: CASSYSRNQPQHF.

The chain recombines TRBV19 with TRBJ2-7; no clear D gene. CDR3 length: 13 amino acids. With 3 bases removed from V and 4 bases from J, the gap between germline ends came to 10 bases. Looked up from germline, CDR1 is LNHDA and CDR2 is SQIVND (reference sequence). CDR3 protein: CASSIVVSYEQYF. The CDR3 coding sequence is TGTGCCAGTAGTATCGTTGTTTCGTACGAGCAGTACTTC. Based on the CDR3 plus reference TRBV19 and TRBJ2-7, the full variable domain is DGGITQSPKYLFRKEGQNVTLSCEQNLNHDAMYWYRQDPGQGLRLIYYSQIVNDFQKGDIAEGYSVSREKKESFPLTVTSAQKNPTAFYLCASSIVVSYEQYFGPGTRLTVT.

The rearrangement joins TRBV7-2 to TRBJ1-2, with no clear D. The germline gives CDR1 SGHTA, CDR2 FQGNSA. Trimming left V 0 bases short and J 1 base short, with 6 bases between. This CDR3 has 14 residues. CDR3 sequence (DNA): TGTGCCAGCAGCTTAGCGGTGGGTAACTATGGCTACACCTTC. Its translation is CASSLAVGNYGYTF.

The gene calls are TRBV4-1 and TRBJ2-5, with no clear D. Germline CDR1 is MGHRA and CDR2 is YSYEKL. This CDR3 is built from 15 residues. Trimming pared 1 base from V and 2 bases from J, leaving 11 bases between. The chain's CDR3 is CASSQVYTEQETQYF. The DNA for the CDR3 is TGCGCCAGCAGCCAAGTCTATACAGAACAAGAGACCCAGTACTTC.

The chain joins TRBV2 to TRBJ1-2, with D possibly being TRBD1 (5 bases). Germline V CDR1 and CDR2: SNHLY, FYNNEI. V dropped 10 bases and J dropped 8 bases, with 20 bases sitting between them. This CDR3 is 13 amino acids long. For the CDR3, the DNA is TGTGCCAACGCCGGACATTCCCAGGGCGGCTACACCTTC. Protein: CANAGHSQGGYTF.

The chain recombines TRBV7-9 with TRBJ2-5; 11 nucleotides line up with TRBD2. The V gene's germline CDR1 is SEHNR and CDR2 FQNEAQ (reference sequence). Losses at the gene ends were 0 bases for V and 4 bases for J; bases not matched to a gene: 10. CDR3 length: 18 amino acids. The CDR3 reads CASSLAPSSGGFGETQYF. For the CDR3, the DNA is TGTGCCAGCAGCTTAGCGCCTTCTAGCGGGGGGTTTGGAGAGACCCAGTACTTC.

The rearrangement joins TRBV29-1 to TRBJ1-2; maybe TRBD1 (5 bases). This CDR3 is built from 13 residues. Trimming shortened V by 5 bases and J by 4 bases, and 14 bases separated the two germline ends. From germline, CDR1 is SQVTM and CDR2 ANQGSEA. The CDR3 reads CSVSGTGGYGYTF. Here the CDR3 DNA reads TGCAGCGTTTCCGGGACGGGGGGCTATGGCTACACCTTC. The complete variable domain, with remaining parts taken from reference TRBV29-1 and TRBJ1-2, reads SAVISQKPSRDICQRGTSLTIQCQVDSQVTMMFWYRQQPGQSLTLIATANQGSEATYESGFVIDKFPISRPNLTFSTLTVSNMSPEDSSIYLCSVSGTGGYGYTFGSGTRLTVV.

This clone was found once. The chain couples TRBV29-1 to TRBJ1-2; no firm D call. Trimming cost V 2 bases and J 5 bases, with 6 bases left between them. The CDR3 spans 11 residues. In germline, CDR1 is SQVTM, CDR2 ANQGSEA. As DNA, the CDR3 is TGCAGCGTTGAACAAGAATATGGCTACACCTTC. Translation: CSVEQEYGYTF.

The rearrangement joins TRBV9 to TRBJ2-7, with unresolved D. CDR1 is SGDLS, CDR2 YYNGEE, per germline. The V end lost 0 bases, the J end lost 2 bases, and 12 bases lay between the germline ends. The CDR3 contains 15 residues. The CDR3 bases are TGTGCCAGCAGCGTAGGGAGCGCCAGTCCCTACGAGCAGTACTTC. Amino acids: CASSVGSASPYEQYF.

The chain recombines TRBV21-1 with TRBJ1-2; TRBD1 reflects the table's D call only, with no check against the DNA. TRBV21-1 is a pseudogene locus. CDR3 length: 16 residues. The CDR3: CASLAPGQVDRWGYTF. The CDR3, as DNA: TGTGCCAGCCTGGCTCCGGGACAGGTAGATCGGTGGGGCTACACCTTC.

The chain couples TRBV5-1 to TRBJ2-3, with a tentative D call TRBD2 (6 bases). Germline V gene lookup returns CDR1 SGHRS and CDR2 YFSETQ. V was pared by 4 bases and J by 3 bases, with 15 bases between. This CDR3 contains 15 residues. CDR3 bases: TGCGCCAGCAGCCGGGGACTGGGGGTTACAGATACGCAGTATTTT. It encodes CASSRGLGVTDTQYF. The variable domain in full, completed from reference TRBV5-1 and TRBJ2-3, reads KAGVTQTPRYLIKTRGQQVTLSCSPISGHRSVSWYQQTPGQGLQFLFEYFSETQRNKGNFPGRFSGRQFSNSRSEMNVSTLELGDSALYLCASSRGLGVTDTQYFGPGTRLTVL.

This chain links TRBV19 with TRBJ2-1; D not certain. This CDR3 has 16 residues. With 3 bases removed from V and 0 bases from J, the gap between germline ends came to 12 bases. CDR1 is LNHDA, CDR2 SQIVND, per germline (reference sequence). The CDR3 region is CASSIPRRSSYNEQFF. The DNA of the CDR3 is TGTGCCAGTAGTATTCCTCGCAGGAGCTCCTACAATGAGCAGTTCTTC.

V and J are TRBV10-3 and TRBJ1-1; 7 nucleotides match TRBD1. V lost 0 bases and J lost 4; bases outside the gene matches: 8. CDR1 ENHRY and CDR2 SYGVKD come from the germline V gene. The CDR3 is 16 amino acids. The CDR3 DNA sequence: TGTGCCATCAGTGAGTCAAGTCAGGGGGAGGTCACTGAAGCTTTCTTT. Protein: CAISESSQGEVTEAFF.

V is TRBV11-2 and J is TRBJ2-7; 13 bases match TRBD2. The junction had 3 bases not matched to a gene; V was cut back by 3 bases and J by 4 bases. The CDR3 runs 15 residues. Looked up from germline, CDR1 is SGHAT and CDR2 is FQNNGV. In DNA form, the CDR3 reads TGTGCCAGCAGCTTTACTAGCGGGAGGGGGTACGAGCAGTACTTC. Translation: CASSFTSGRGYEQYF.

V usage is TRBV29-1 and J usage is TRBJ2-1; 8 bases align to TRBD2. V dropped 4 bases and J dropped 2; count of bases not matched to a gene: 1. The CDR3 runs to 13 residues. CDR1 and CDR2 from the germline V gene are SQVTM and ANQGSEA. The CDR3 region is CSVGSGAYNEQFF. For the CDR3, the DNA is TGCAGCGTTGGTAGCGGGGCCTACAATGAGCAGTTCTTC.

The chain uses TRBV29-1 and TRBJ1-5; D may be TRBD1 (6 bases). Germline values: CDR1 SQVTM, CDR2 ANQGSEA. V shed 4 bases and J shed 4 bases, with 8 bases lying between them. This CDR3 comprises 12 residues. CDR3 sequence reads: CSVGTANQPQHF. The CDR3 DNA sequence: TGCAGCGTTGGGACAGCAAATCAGCCCCAGCATTTT.

CDR3 sequence reads: CASRGPSFTQYF. CDR3 nucleotides: TGTGCCAGCAGAGGACCTAGCTTTACGCAGTATTTT. The V and J genes are TRBV6-5 and TRBJ2-3; D perhaps matches TRBD2 (5 bases). Germline V gene data show CDR1 as MNHEY and CDR2 as SVGAGI. V was cut by 6 bases and J by 8 bases, with 12 bases left in between. This CDR3 has 12 residues.

The rearrangement uses TRBV2 and TRBJ1-5, with D uncertain. Germline values: CDR1 SNHLY, CDR2 FYNNEI. The CDR3 length is 15 residues. Trimming left V 6 bases short and J 7 bases short, with 19 bases between. CDR3 sequence: CASSLGKGGGQPQHF. The CDR3 DNA follows: TGTGCCAGCAGCCTGGGTAAGGGAGGAGGGCAGCCCCAGCATTTT. Looking up the rest from reference TRBV2 and TRBJ1-5 gives the full variable domain: EPEVTQTPSHQVTQMGQEVILRCVPISNHLYFYWYRQILGQKVEFLVSFYNNEISEKSEIFDDQFSVERPDGSNFTLKIRSTKLEDSAMYFCASSLGKGGGQPQHFGDGTRLSIL.

Comment on this clone: Within the sample, other DNA sequences also encode this same CDR3. CDR3 sequence (DNA): TGTGCCAGCTCCCCGGACAGGGATTATGGCTACACCTTC. Translation: CASSPDRDYGYTF. This chain links TRBV18 with TRBJ1-2; 8 bases are shared with TRBD1. CDR3 size: 13 residues. In germline, CDR1 is KGHSH, CDR2 LQKENI. V lost 6 bases to trimming and J lost 5 bases; unmatched junction nucleotides: 5.

The chain carries TRBV18 and TRBJ2-7, with D tentatively TRBD1 (6 bases). Trimming left V 3 bases short and J 5 bases short, with 14 bases between. Germline V lookup: CDR1 KGHSH, CDR2 LQKENI. The CDR3 runs to 14 residues. CDR3 sequence reads: CASSPWDTLHEQYF. DNA for the CDR3: TGTGCCAGCTCACCTTGGGACACCCTCCACGAGCAGTACTTC. Full variable domain (rest looked up from reference TRBV18 and TRBJ2-7): NAGVMQNPRHLVRRRGQEARLRCSPMKGHSHVYWYRQLPEEGLKFMVYLQKENIIDESGMPKERFSAEFPKEGPSILRIQQVVRGDSAAYFCASSPWDTLHEQYFGPGTRLTVT.

The chain combines TRBV18 with TRBJ2-3, with unresolved D. The V and J ends lost 4 bases and 2 bases respectively, with 7 bases between them. The CDR3 loop spans 13 amino acids. CDR1 is KGHSH and CDR2 is LQKENI in the germline V gene. CDR3 in DNA: TGTGCCAGCTCACGGGTCACCACAGATACGCAGTATTTT. It translates to CASSRVTTDTQYF.

V is TRBV7-8 and J is TRBJ2-3; 7 bases align to TRBD2. The CDR3 runs 16 residues. V was clipped by 5 bases and J by 4 bases; unmatched bases: 12. Germline CDR1 is SGHVS and CDR2 is FQNEAQ. The CDR3 reads CASSLTSGGGADTQYF. DNA of the CDR3: TGTGCCAGCAGCCTTACTAGTGGGGGGGGTGCAGATACGCAGTATTTT.

V and J are TRBV7-3 and TRBJ2-3; TRBD2 matches at 8 bases. Germline lookup yields CDR1 SGHTA and CDR2 FQGTGA. The CDR3 length is 17 residues. With 5 bases clipped from V and 1 base from J, the junction kept 11 bases outside the gene matches. CDR3 in DNA: TGTGCCAGCAGCCCCTCGGGGGGGGGCGCGGGCACAGATACGCAGTATTTT. Translation gives CASSPSGGGAGTDTQYF. The full variable domain, rest sourced from reference TRBV7-3 and TRBJ2-3, is GAGVSQTPSNKVTEKGKYVELRCDPISGHTALYWYRQSLGQGPEFLIYFQGTGAADDSGLPNDRFFAVRPEGSVSTLKIQRTERGDSAVYLCASSPSGGGAGTDTQYFGPGTRLTVL.

V usage is TRBV7-2 and J usage is TRBJ2-7; 11 bases map to TRBD1. The junction had 5 bases not matched to a gene; V was cut back by 5 bases and J by 5 bases. From germline, CDR1 is SGHTA and CDR2 FQGNSA. The CDR3 has 14 amino acids. The CDR3 protein is CASSPWTGGNEQYF. DNA of the CDR3: TGTGCCAGCAGCCCGTGGACAGGGGGCAACGAGCAGTACTTC.

V is TRBV5-1 and J is TRBJ2-2; D is perhaps TRBD1 (6 bases). V was cut by 4 bases and J by 6 bases, with 10 bases left in between. The CDR3 consists of 13 residues. Germline V lookup: CDR1 SGHRS, CDR2 YFSETQ. This chain's CDR3 is CASSQQGPGELFF. The CDR3 DNA sequence: TGCGCCAGCAGCCAACAGGGTCCCGGGGAGCTGTTTTTT.

The chain couples TRBV7-8 to TRBJ2-5, with 9 positions matching TRBD1. Judging by the DNA end, TRBJ2-7 fits better; the J call may be wrong. From germline, CDR1 is SGHVS and CDR2 FQNEAQ. This CDR3 region has 15 residues. Here the CDR3 DNA reads TGTGCCAGCAGCTTGGTCGGGACAGGGTGGTACGAGCAGTACTTC. Residues: CASSLVGTGWYEQYF.